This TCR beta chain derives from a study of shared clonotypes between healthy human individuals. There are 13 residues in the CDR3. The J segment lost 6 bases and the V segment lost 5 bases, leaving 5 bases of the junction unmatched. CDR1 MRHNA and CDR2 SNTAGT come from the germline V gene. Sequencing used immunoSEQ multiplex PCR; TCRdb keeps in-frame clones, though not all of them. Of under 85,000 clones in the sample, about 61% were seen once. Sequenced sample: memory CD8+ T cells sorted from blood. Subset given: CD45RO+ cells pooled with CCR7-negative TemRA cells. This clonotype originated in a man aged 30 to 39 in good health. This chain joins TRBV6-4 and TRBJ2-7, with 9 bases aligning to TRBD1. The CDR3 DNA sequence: TGTGCCAGCAGTTACGCGACAGGGGGCGAGCAGTACTTC. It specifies CASSYATGGEQYF.